This T cell receptor (beta chain) derives from a study of T cells in Graves' hyperthyroidism and ophthalmopathy. Trimming left V 4 bases short and J 3 bases short, with 16 bases between. CDR3 length: 15 residues. CDR1 and CDR2 from the germline V gene are SGHRS and YFSETQ. This clonotype was observed once. The antigen remains undetermined. Study-wide findings and caveats: Within blood appeared most thyroid clonotypes that had expanded above 0.001.

There were TCR beta CDR3 regions amplified from RNA transcripts. In the first-round RT-PCR of the TCR CDR3, the HTBI primer set was used. From the multiplex PCR reads, TCRdb called clonotypes with MiXCR, one entry per CDR3 protein. The table shows some 550,000 distinct CDR3 sequences, with 16% occurring only once. The specimen sequenced was blood. The clonotype comes from a woman aged 40 to 55 with Graves' ophthalmopathy. The chain combines TRBV5-1 with TRBJ2-5; tentatively, D is TRBD1 (6 bases). The CDR3 nucleotides are TGCGCCAGCAGCCCGCCCGAGACAGGTGAAGAGACCCAGTACTTC. Translated, it gives CASSPPETGEETQYF.